The text below deals with one TCR beta chain. Its antigen is unknown. Base-call qualities are not available, and no considerably larger clone is one nucleotide away. Its CDR3 holds 12 amino acids, cysteine through phenylalanine. Only the CDR3 part of the read is kept: 36 bases, read in frame from the first base. The V end gives up 7 bases and the J end 3 bases, leaving 2 bases in the junction not matched to a gene. CDR1 and CDR2, per the germline V gene, are SQVTM and ANQGSEA. This sample was included in a study of blood T cell repertoires in COVID-19 (dated by TCRdb to about 2020). Background on the whole study: The collaborator samples originated in the United States, Italy and Spain and spanned the acute and convalescent phases of COVID-19. The repertoires were released in a freely available public database meant as a resource for research on the immune response to SARS-CoV-2. The dataset comprised deeply sampled blood TCRbeta repertoires from subjects exposed to, actively infected with, or recovered from COVID-19. The samples were drawn from the first 160 participants of the ongoing ImmuneRACE study and from more than 1,000 subjects provided by 6 global collaborators. The material from the prospective study consisted of cDNA or gDNA derived from T cells, B-cell-depleted T cells, or PBMCs. Nearly every sample came with metadata listing a de-identified subject ID, COVID-19 status, age in years and sex. Where available, HLA class I and class II types were obtained from metadata supplied by the sample provider rather than from assay-based typing.

Each collaborating institution followed its own protocols to collect whole blood in K2EDTA tubes. Collaborator samples were shipped for TCRbeta analysis as frozen whole blood, isolated PBMCs, or DNA extracted from either sample type. The immunoSEQ Assay, a bias-controlled multiplex PCR, was used to amplify TCRbeta CDR3 regions from genomic DNA. In the paper's pipeline: Within the assay, amplification of reference gene primers was used to estimate how many nucleated cells each sample contained. To quantify the absolute abundance of each unique TCRbeta CDR3 rearrangement, sequence reads were collapsed and filtered. Productive Simpson clonality was computed per sample as the square root of Simpson's diversity index over productive rearrangements. TCRdb re-hosts the immuneACCESS table, in-frame sequences only. Its copies lack some clones; in the studies checked, an unresolved V gene accounts for under half of them, and the cause for the rest is not known. V and J calls and clone size are copied from that table; D and trimming were computed from the DNA. The sample contains roughly 77,000 clones, under 85% of them found a single time. The top ten clonotypes cover just under 10% of the sample.

Summary of the overall study and its limitations: The amount of clinical and demographic metadata varied by source and participant and was provided uncurated.

The source material was peripheral blood. This receptor was obtained from a human donor in a cohort sampled during active COVID-19. The sequence is built from TRBV29-1 and TRBJ2-7; a stretch of 11 junction bases matches TRBD1. The DNA reads as follows: TGCAGCGCCGGGACAGGGGGCTACGAGCAGTACTTC. It encodes CSAGTGGYEQYF.